The 27 T cell receptor beta chains presented below share a single source sample, sequenced in a study of human T cells and chemical hapten exposure (dated by TCRdb to about 2021). Library preparation was by RACE. Sequencing was performed on a NextSeq 500. Starting from the raw public reads, TCRdb applied fastp trimming at Q25, assembled clones with MiXCR and retained in-frame beta chains. Each entry merges the rows of one CDR3 protein and shows their most common DNA and genes. This sample holds approximately 370,000 distinct CDR3 sequences; about 5% were observed only once. Over 6.5% of the sample rests with the top ten. The time point label of this sample denotes: pre-sensitization, week 0. Read against the paper, the sample's treatment or condition label means: therapeutic diphenylcyclopropenone sensitization with weekly scalp DPC. This specimen consisted of whole blood, obtained in connection with sensitization to the hapten diphenylcyclopropenone (DPC). These receptors were collected from a woman between 18 and 29 years old with alopecia areata. Some clones in this sample may be carry-over from other donors' samples.

This clonotype has ten or more counts. The chain has TRBV13 and TRBJ2-5; no clear D. Germline CDR1 and CDR2: PRHDT and FYEKMQ (reference sequence). There are 16 residues in the CDR3. With 1 base removed from V and 0 bases from J, the gap between germline ends came to 12 bases. The CDR3 sequence: CASSLVGNSYQETQYF. CDR3 coding DNA: TGTGCCAGCAGCTTAGTCGGCAATAGTTACCAAGAGACCCAGTACTTC.

This clonotype was seen many times. The chain uses TRBV6-2 or TRBV6-3 and TRBJ2-7; 7 nucleotides agree with TRBD1. Germline-derived CDR1 and CDR2 are MNHEY and SVGEGT. After removal of 5 bases from V and 3 bases from J, the junction contained 7 bases not matched to a gene. The CDR3 covers 14 residues. The CDR3 DNA reads TGTGCCAGCAGTCTACTTGACAGGGACTACGAGCAGTACTTC. Protein sequence: CASSLLDRDYEQYF.

The chain's CDR3 is CSARRQGTGNTIYF. The CDR3 DNA is TGCAGTGCTAGAAGGCAGGGTACTGGAAACACCATATATTTT. The chain employs TRBV20-1 and TRBJ1-3; weak D call: TRBD1 (5 bases). With 2 bases removed from V and 2 bases from J, the gap between germline ends came to 10 bases. The germline V gene has CDR1 DFQATT and CDR2 SNEGSKA (reference sequence). This CDR3 is built from 14 residues.

This clonotype was detected many times. The chain employs TRBV29-1 and TRBJ2-5, with TRBD1 matching over 7 bases. The CDR3 length is 13 residues. J lost 8 bases, V lost 2 bases, and 8 bases had no gene match. Germline CDR1 SQVTM, CDR2 ANQGSEA. Here the CDR3 reads CSVEPGQSRTQYF. CDR3 DNA sequence: TGCAGCGTTGAACCGGGACAGTCAAGAACCCAGTACTTC.

The CDR3 bases are TGCGCCAGCAGCTGGACTAGCGGATCCGCTGATACGCAGTATTTT. This sequence encodes CASSWTSGSADTQYF. The J gene is TRBJ2-3, the V gene TRBV4-3, with 10 bases fitting TRBD2. Germline V gene data show CDR1 as LGHNA and CDR2 as YSLEER. CDR3 size: 15 residues. The V and J ends lost 5 bases and 6 bases, in that order; junction bases with no gene match: 8.

This clonotype has at least ten counts. The chain combines TRBV5-1 with TRBJ2-3, with unresolved D. Germline-derived CDR1 and CDR2 are SGHRS and YFSETQ. Between the trimmed V and J ends, which lost 7 bases and 2 bases, there was a span of 8 bases. The CDR3 totals 12 residues. In DNA, the CDR3 is TGCGCCAGCGTTGGGGACACAGATACGCAGTATTTT. As protein: CASVGDTDTQYF.

The sample holds a few counts of this clonotype. The V and J genes are TRBV7-9 and TRBJ1-1; D is unresolved. CDR3 size: 12 residues. Germline lookup yields CDR1 SEHNR and CDR2 FQNEAQ (reference sequence). Trimming removed 4 bases at V and 1 base at J, with 4 bases between. CDR3: CASSWRNTEAFF. The CDR3 DNA is TGTGCCAGCAGCTGGAGGAACACTGAAGCTTTCTTT.

The CDR3 DNA follows: TGTGCCATCAGTGCGGGACAGACTTACGAGCAGTACTTC. The encoded protein is CAISAGQTYEQYF. The V call is TRBV10-3, the J call TRBJ2-7, with 7 bases that match TRBD1. Germline V CDR1 and CDR2: ENHRY, SYGVKD. This CDR3 comprises 13 residues. Losses at the gene ends were 4 bases for V and 4 bases for J; bases not matched to a gene: 4.

This clonotype has just a few counts. This rearrangement joins TRBV6-6 to TRBJ1-1; D gene unclear. Looked up from germline, CDR1 is MNHNY and CDR2 is SVGAGI (reference sequence). The CDR3 has 12 amino acids. The V end lost 5 bases, the J end lost 2 bases, and 6 bases lay between the germline ends. The CDR3 region has the DNA TGTGCCAGCAGTAACGCCAACACTGAAGCTTTCTTT. This codes for CASSNANTEAFF.

The chain links TRBV4-3 to TRBJ1-6, with 7 nucleotides matching TRBD1. This CDR3 spans 15 amino acids. V was pared by 4 bases and J by 10 bases, with 10 bases of the junction left unmatched. The germline CDR1 and CDR2 sequences are LGHNA and YSLEER. DNA of the CDR3: TGCGCCAGCAGCCTTTTCCCTCAGGGGGAGTCACCCCTCCACTTT. Its translation: CASSLFPQGESPLHF.

This chain connects TRBV28 to TRBJ1-2; tentative D call: TRBD1 (6 bases). The ends were cut back, 4 bases at V and 4 bases at J, with 19 bases in the middle. CDR1 is MDHEN and CDR2 is SYDVKM in the germline V gene. The CDR3 is made up of 16 amino acids. DNA for the CDR3: TGTGCCAGCAGTTCCACAACGACAGGAAACCCCTATGGCTACACCTTC. Translated, it gives CASSSTTTGNPYGYTF.

This clonotype has a count of ten or more. The rearrangement joins TRBV7-3 to TRBJ2-1, with 10 nucleotides matching TRBD2. V shed 2 bases, J shed 4 bases, and the junction held 2 bases outside the gene matches. The CDR3 sequence is 15 residues long. Per the germline V gene, CDR1 is SGHTA and CDR2 is FQGTGA. This CDR3 is CASSLYSGGYNEQFF. The CDR3 DNA sequence: TGTGCCAGCAGCTTATATAGCGGGGGGTACAATGAGCAGTTCTTC.

This clonotype came up many times. This rearrangement joins TRBV7-9 to TRBJ2-4; 8 bases match TRBD2. V was clipped by 4 bases and J by 15 bases; unmatched bases: 11. The CDR3 runs 13 residues. Germline lookup yields CDR1 SEHNR and CDR2 FQNEAQ (reference sequence). CDR3 DNA sequence: TGTGCCAGCAGCTCGGTATATAGCGGGGCCTGGTACTTC. Protein sequence: CASSSVYSGAWYF. Based on the CDR3 plus reference TRBV7-9 and TRBJ2-4, the full variable domain is DTGVSQNPRHKITKRGQNVTFRCDPISEHNRLYWYRQTLGQGPEFLTYFQNEAQLEKSRLLSDRFSAERPKGSFSTLEIQRTEQGDSAMYLCASSSVYSGAWYFGAGTRLSVL.

The rearrangement links TRBV6-2 or TRBV6-3 to TRBJ1-5; D perhaps matches TRBD1 (6 bases). Germline CDR1 MNHEY, CDR2 SVGEGT. The V gene lost 8 bases and the J gene lost 6 bases, with 26 bases spanning the gap. The CDR3 extends over 17 amino acids. DNA for the CDR3: TGTGCCAGCGTTTCGCCGACAGGCAGGGGCATGGGTCAGCCCCAGCATTTT. This gives the protein CASVSPTGRGMGQPQHF.

The table lists this clonotype with many counts. This chain connects TRBV6-2 or TRBV6-3 to TRBJ1-5; TRBD1 agrees at 10 bases. CDR1 is MNHEY and CDR2 is SVGEGT in the germline V gene. This CDR3 is 18 amino acids long. After removal of 5 bases from V and 1 base from J, the junction contained 11 bases not matched to a gene. CDR3 loop: CASSPRTGGEGSNQPQHF. CDR3 coding DNA: TGTGCCAGCAGTCCAAGGACAGGGGGAGAGGGAAGCAATCAGCCCCAGCATTTT.

This clonotype was seen ten or more times. The chain couples TRBV12-3 or TRBV12-4 to TRBJ2-3, with 8 bases that match TRBD2. V dropped 2 bases and J dropped 3; count of bases not matched to a gene: 4. The CDR3 covers 15 residues. The CDR3 nucleotides are TGTGCCAGCAGTTTACCGGGCGGGGGGACAGATACGCAGTATTTT. This sequence encodes CASSLPGGGTDTQYF.

The J gene is TRBJ2-6, the V gene TRBV7-8, with 9 bases lining up with TRBD1. The germline CDR1 and CDR2 sequences are SGHVS and FQNEAQ. V shed 4 bases and J 0 bases; nucleotides not matched to a gene: 7. There are 18 residues in the CDR3. The CDR3 loop is CASSSGTGRGSGANVLTF. For the CDR3, the DNA is TGTGCCAGCAGCTCCGGGACAGGGCGGGGCTCTGGGGCCAACGTCCTGACTTTC.

This clonotype has a handful of counts. V is TRBV7-9 and J is TRBJ2-1; TRBD2 aligns across 8 bases. Germline V gene data show CDR1 as SEHNR and CDR2 as FQNEAQ (reference sequence). J gave up 0 bases and V 2 bases, and 0 bases lay outside the gene matches. The CDR3 covers 15 residues. CDR3 amino acids: CASSLSGSSYNEQFF. CDR3 in DNA: TGTGCCAGCAGCTTAAGCGGGAGCTCCTACAATGAGCAGTTCTTC.

This clonotype occurred many times. This chain links TRBV6-2 or TRBV6-3 with TRBJ1-5; TRBD1 aligns across 7 bases. The CDR3 runs 13 residues. From germline, CDR1 is MNHEY and CDR2 SVGEGT. Unmatched junction bases numbered 2, after V lost 4 bases and J lost 5 bases. CDR3: CASSWDRYQPQHF. DNA for the CDR3: TGTGCCAGCAGTTGGGACAGATATCAGCCCCAGCATTTT.

The sample holds many counts of this clonotype. The gene calls are TRBV12-3 or TRBV12-4 and TRBJ2-3; 10 nucleotides line up with TRBD2. CDR3 length equals 18 residues. J gave up 4 bases and V 5 bases, and 15 bases lay outside the gene matches. The CDR3 protein is CASSPQKRGLAGADTQYF. The DNA for the CDR3 is TGTGCCAGCAGTCCCCAAAAACGGGGGCTAGCGGGGGCAGATACGCAGTATTTT.

This clonotype showed up just a few times. V and J are TRBV15 and TRBJ1-5, with D possibly matching TRBD1 (5 bases). The CDR3 spans 16 residues. Trimming cost V 5 bases and J 2 bases, with 16 bases left between them. Germline V gene lookup returns CDR1 LNHNV and CDR2 YYDKDF (reference sequence). CDR3 residues: CATSGQGKAGNQPQHF. CDR3 DNA sequence: TGTGCCACCAGCGGACAAGGGAAGGCCGGCAATCAGCCCCAGCATTTT.

The sample holds a few counts of this clonotype. No conserved phenylalanine or tryptophan is present at the end of the CDR3, so a read error is the likely explanation. The DNA is left out, because the CDR3 cannot be placed on it with certainty; the CDR3 is given as TCRdb lists it. The chain has TRBV2 and TRBJ1-1; the table's D gene call, TRBD1, was not cross checked with the DNA. The CDR3 totals 12 residues, both ends included. Germline CDR1 is SNHLY and CDR2 is FYNNEI. Here the CDR3 reads CASSASADRGQG.

This clonotype was seen more than once but under ten times. This chain joins TRBV6-1 and TRBJ2-7; 9 nucleotides agree with TRBD2. J was trimmed by 3 bases and V by 4 bases; bases with no gene match: 7. CDR3 length: 15 residues. Germline loops: CDR1 MNHNS, CDR2 SASEGT. The CDR3 loop reads CASSATGTSNYEQYF. CDR3 DNA: TGTGCCAGCAGTGCCACCGGGACTAGCAACTACGAGCAGTACTTC.

This clonotype was seen more than once but under ten times. This rearrangement joins TRBV25-1 to TRBJ1-1; 7 nucleotides align to TRBD1. The V and J ends lost 2 bases and 14 bases, in that order; junction bases with no gene match: 14. The CDR3 is 14 amino acids. Germline CDR1 is MGHDK and CDR2 is SYGVNS. CDR3 nucleotides: TGTGCCAGCAGTGAACCCGGGACAGTAGGCAGCCCCTTCTTT. This gives the protein CASSEPGTVGSPFF. Complete variable domain (other parts from reference TRBV25-1 and TRBJ1-1): EADIYQTPRYLVIGTGKKITLECSQTMGHDKMYWYQQDPGMELHLIHYSYGVNSTEKGDLSSESTVSRIRTEHFPLTLESARPSHTSQYLCASSEPGTVGSPFFGQGTRLTVV.

At least ten counts were recorded for this clonotype. The chain is built from TRBV11-2 and TRBJ1-2; D gene ambiguous. The germline V and J ends were trimmed by 0 bases and 8 bases, with 10 bases remaining between them. This CDR3 has 13 residues. CDR1 SGHAT and CDR2 FQNNGV come from the germline V gene. The CDR3 DNA sequence: TGTGCCAGCAGCTTAGATGGAAGGTCAGGCTACACCTTC. This translates into CASSLDGRSGYTF.

V and J are TRBV27 and TRBJ2-5, with no clear D. V dropped 4 bases and J dropped 5 bases, with 14 bases sitting between them. The CDR3 sequence is 14 residues long. Germline V CDR1 and CDR2: MNHEY, SMNVEV (reference sequence). The CDR3 DNA reads as TGTGCCAGCAGTTCATCGGGTTGGTCGGAGACCCAGTACTTC. As protein: CASSSSGWSETQYF.

This clonotype was recorded at least ten times. The chain carries TRBV7-2 and TRBJ2-5; D is perhaps TRBD2 (6 bases). Germline CDR1 SGHTA, CDR2 FQGNSA. Trimming removed 1 base from V and 0 bases from J, with 12 bases in between. This CDR3 is 16 amino acids long. This chain's CDR3 is CASSLVGLQYQETQYF. In nucleotides, the CDR3 is TGTGCCAGCAGCTTAGTCGGACTACAGTACCAAGAGACCCAGTACTTC.